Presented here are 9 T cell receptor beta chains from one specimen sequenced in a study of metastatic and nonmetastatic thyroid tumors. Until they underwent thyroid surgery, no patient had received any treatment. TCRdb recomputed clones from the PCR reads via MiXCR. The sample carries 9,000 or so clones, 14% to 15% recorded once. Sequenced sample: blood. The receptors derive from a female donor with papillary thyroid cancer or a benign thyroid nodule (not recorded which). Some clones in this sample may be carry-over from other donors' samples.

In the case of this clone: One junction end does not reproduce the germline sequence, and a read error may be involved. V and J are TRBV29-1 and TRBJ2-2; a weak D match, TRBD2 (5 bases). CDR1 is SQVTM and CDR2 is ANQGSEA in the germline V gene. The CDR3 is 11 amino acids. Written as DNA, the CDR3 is TGCAGCGTCTCTGACACCGGGGAGCTTTTTTTT. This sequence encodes CSVSDTGELFF.

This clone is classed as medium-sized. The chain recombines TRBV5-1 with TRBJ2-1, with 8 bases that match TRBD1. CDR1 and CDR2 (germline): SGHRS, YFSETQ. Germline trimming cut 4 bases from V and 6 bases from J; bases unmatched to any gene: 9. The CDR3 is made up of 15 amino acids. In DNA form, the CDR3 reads TGCGCCAGCAGCCTAGGGACAGGCGCTTTCAATGAGCAGTTCTTC. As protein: CASSLGTGAFNEQFF.

The CDR3 loop reads CASIPRWSNTEAFF. CDR3 sequence (DNA): TGTGCCAGCATCCCGAGGTGGTCGAACACTGAAGCTTTCTTT. The rearrangement links TRBV6-1 to TRBJ1-1; D unclear. This CDR3 contains 14 residues. V lost 7 bases to trimming and J lost 1 base, with 13 bases between them. CDR1 MNHNS and CDR2 SASEGT come from the germline V gene.

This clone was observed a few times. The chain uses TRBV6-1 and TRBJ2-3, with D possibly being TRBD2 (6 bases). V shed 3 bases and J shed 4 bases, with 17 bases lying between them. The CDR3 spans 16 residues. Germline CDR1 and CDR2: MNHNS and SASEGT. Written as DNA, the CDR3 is TGTGCCAGCAGTGACCACTTCTGGGGAGGTCCAGATACGCAGTATTTT. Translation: CASSDHFWGGPDTQYF.

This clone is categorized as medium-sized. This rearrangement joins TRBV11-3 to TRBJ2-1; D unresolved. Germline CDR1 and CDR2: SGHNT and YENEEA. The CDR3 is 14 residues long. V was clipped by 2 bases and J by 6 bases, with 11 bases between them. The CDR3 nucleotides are TGTGCCAGCAGCTTATCCCAGGTAGCCAATGAGCAGTTCTTC. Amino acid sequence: CASSLSQVANEQFF.

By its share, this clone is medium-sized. CDR3 in amino acids: CASSSPTRMDAGELFF. The CDR3 DNA follows: TGTGCCAGCAGCTCGCCGACTAGAATGGACGCCGGGGAGCTGTTTTTT. This sequence joins TRBV11-2 and TRBJ2-2, with a weak D call TRBD2 (6 bases). Trimming shortened V by 4 bases and J by 6 bases, and 18 bases separated the two germline ends. Germline V gene sequence: CDR1 SGHAT, CDR2 FQNNGV. This CDR3 is 16 amino acids long.

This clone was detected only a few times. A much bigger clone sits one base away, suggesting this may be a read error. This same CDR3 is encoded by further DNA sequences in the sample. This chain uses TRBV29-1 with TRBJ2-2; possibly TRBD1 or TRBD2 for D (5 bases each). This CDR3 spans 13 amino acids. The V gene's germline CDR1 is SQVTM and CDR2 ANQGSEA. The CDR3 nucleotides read TGCAGCGTTTCGTTCGACAGTTCCGGGGAGCTATTTTTT. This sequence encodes CSVSFDSSGELFF.

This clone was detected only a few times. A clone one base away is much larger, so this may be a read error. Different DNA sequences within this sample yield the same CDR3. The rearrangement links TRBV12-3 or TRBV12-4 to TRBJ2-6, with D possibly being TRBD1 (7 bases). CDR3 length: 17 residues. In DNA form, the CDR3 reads TGTGCCAGCAGGGGGGGTGCAGGGGGGACTGGGGCCAGCGTCCTGACTTTC. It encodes CASRGGAGGTGASVLTF.

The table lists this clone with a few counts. The CDR3 nucleotides are TGTGCCAGCGGGGGTGATTATGGCTACACCTTC. Translation: CASGGDYGYTF. The chain joins TRBV28 to TRBJ1-2; D is possibly TRBD1 (5 bases). The CDR3 length is 11 residues. The germline gives CDR1 MDHEN, CDR2 SYDVKM. V lost 8 bases to trimming and J lost 5 bases, with 9 bases between them.